This record looks at one TCR beta chain sequence and its context. This specimen comes from a study of blood T cell repertoires in COVID-19. Study-wide context: Both acute and convalescent COVID-19 samples were obtained from the United States, Italy and Spain.

This study enrolled people aged about 18 to 100 from around 25 US geographic areas. The germline CDR1 and CDR2 sequences are SGHRS and YFSETQ. The ends lost 4 bases at V and 2 bases at J; junction bases unmatched: 6. There are 15 residues in the CDR3. Profiled with immunoSEQ multiplex PCR; TCRdb holds only in-frame clones, not every one. The table records around 180,000 clones, more than 75% of them present only once. Sequencing used PBMCs or T cells enriched from blood (not recorded which). The sequence was collected from a woman in her 30s who had recovered from COVID-19. The gene calls are TRBV5-1 and TRBJ2-1; 7 bases fit TRBD2. The CDR3 region has the DNA TGCGCCAGCAGCAACGGCGGGAGCGCCTACAATGAGCAGTTCTTC. Its protein is CASSNGGSAYNEQFF.